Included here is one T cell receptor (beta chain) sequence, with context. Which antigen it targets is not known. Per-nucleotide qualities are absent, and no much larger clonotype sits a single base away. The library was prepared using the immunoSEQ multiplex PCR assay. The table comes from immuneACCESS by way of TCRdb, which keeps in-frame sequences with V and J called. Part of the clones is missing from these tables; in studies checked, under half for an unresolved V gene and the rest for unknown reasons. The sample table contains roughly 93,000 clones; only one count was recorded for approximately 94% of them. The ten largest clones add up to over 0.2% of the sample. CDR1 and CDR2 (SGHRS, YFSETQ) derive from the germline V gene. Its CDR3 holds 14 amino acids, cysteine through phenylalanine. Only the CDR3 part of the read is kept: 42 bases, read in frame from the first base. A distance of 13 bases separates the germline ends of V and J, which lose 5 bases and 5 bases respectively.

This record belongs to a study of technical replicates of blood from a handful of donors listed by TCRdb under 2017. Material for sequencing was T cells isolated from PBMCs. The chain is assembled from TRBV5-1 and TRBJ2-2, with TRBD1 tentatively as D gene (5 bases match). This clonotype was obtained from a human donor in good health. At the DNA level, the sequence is TGCGCCAGCAGAGGATTACAGGAAACCGGGGAGCTGTTTTTT. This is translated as CASRGLQETGELFF. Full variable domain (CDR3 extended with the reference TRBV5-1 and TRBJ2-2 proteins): KAGVTQTPRYLIKTRGQQVTLSCSPISGHRSVSWYQQTPGQGLQFLFEYFSETQRNKGNFPGRFSGRQFSNSRSEMNVSTLELGDSALYLCASRGLQETGELFFGEGSRLTVL.